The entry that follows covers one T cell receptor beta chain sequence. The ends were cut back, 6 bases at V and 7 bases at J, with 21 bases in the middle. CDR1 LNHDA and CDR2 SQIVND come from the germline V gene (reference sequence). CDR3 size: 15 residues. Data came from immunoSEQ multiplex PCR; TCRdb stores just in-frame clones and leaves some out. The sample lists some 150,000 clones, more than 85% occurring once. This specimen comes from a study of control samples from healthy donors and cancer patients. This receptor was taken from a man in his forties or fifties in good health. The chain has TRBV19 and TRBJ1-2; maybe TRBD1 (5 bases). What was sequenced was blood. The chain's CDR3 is CASSPRATEYFGYTF. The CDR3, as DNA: TGTGCCAGTAGCCCCCGGGCGACAGAGTACTTTGGCTACACCTTC.